These T cell receptor delta chains were read from a single sample in a study of gamma-delta T cells after stem cell transplantation. TCRdb repeated clone calling on the RT-PCR reads with CATT. Here the sample spans about 1,400 delta-chain clones, roughly 2.2% being singletons. The sequencing input was gamma-delta T cells. The receptors were gathered from a human donor. It is not recorded whose cells these are; they may come from a transplant donor. Both conserved end residues are part of each CDR3. D genes are given only for firm matches. Clone size is given for some rows only: seen once, a few or many times, or a class if the clone is expanded.

D gene	clone size	V gene	J gene	CDR3 protein	CDR3 DNA
.	large	TRDV2	TRDJ1	CACDPLKETDKLIF	TGTGCCTGTGACCCTCTTAAAGAAACCGATAAACTCATCTTT
TRDD3	few	TRDV2	TRDJ1	CACDALGDTYTDKLIF	TGTGCCTGTGACGCCTTGGGGGATACGTATACCGATAAACTCATCTTT
TRDD3	hyperexpanded	TRDV2	TRDJ1	CACDNRGLGDTYTDKLIF	TGTGCCTGTGACAACCGTGGCTTGGGGGATACGTATACCGATAAACTCATCTTT
TRDD3	large	TRDV2	TRDJ1	CACDTGGYGGKLIF	TGTGCCTGTGACACCGGCGGATACGGGGGTAAACTCATCTTT
TRDD3	.	TRDV2	TRDJ1	CACDRVGDTRGTDKLIF	TGTGCCTGTGACAGGGTGGGGGATACGCGAGGGACCGATAAACTCATCTTT
TRDD3	.	TRDV2	TRDJ1	CACDSVLGDKDKLIF	TGTGCCTGTGATTCGGTACTGGGGGACAAGGATAAACTCATCTTT
TRDD3	.	TRDV2	TRDJ1	CACDSVLGDTGGDKLIF	TGTGCCTGTGACTCCGTACTGGGGGATACGGGCGGCGATAAACTCATCTTT
TRDD3	few	TRDV2	TRDJ1	CACDLLGDTRGTDKLIF	TGTGCCTGTGACTTACTGGGGGATACGCGAGGGACCGATAAACTCATCTTT
TRDD3	.	TRDV2	TRDJ1	CACDALGDTRGTDKLIF	TGTGCCTGTGACGCCTTGGGGGATACGCGAGGGACCGATAAACTCATCTTT
TRDD3	medium-sized	TRDV2	TRDJ1	CACDTAETGGAYTDKLIF	TGTGCCTGTGACACCGCGGAGACTGGGGGAGCGTACACCGATAAACTCATCTTT
.	medium-sized	TRDV2	TRDJ1	CACDTAGVPTDKLIF	TGTGCCTGTGACACCGCGGGGGTACCTACCGATAAACTCATCTTT
TRDD3	.	TRDV2	TRDJ1	CACDSAEVLGDTVTNKYTDKLIF	TGTGCCTGTGACTCGGCGGAAGTACTGGGGGATACGGTAACCAACAAGTACACCGATAAACTCATCTTT
TRDD3	few	TRDV2	TRDJ1	CACDPVRMGDTDKLIF	TGTGCCTGTGATCCGGTTAGAATGGGGGATACCGATAAACTCATCTTT
TRDD3	few	TRDV2	TRDJ1	CACDALLGVDDKLIF	TGTGCCTGTGACGCCCTACTGGGGGTTGATGATAAACTCATCTTT
TRDD3	.	TRDV2	TRDJ1	CACDTVGGYSDKLIF	TGTGCCTGTGACACCGTTGGGGGATACTCGGATAAACTCATCTTT
.	medium-sized	TRDV2	TRDJ1	CACDPVLRGIRPTDKLIF	TGTGCCTGTGACCCGGTACTTAGGGGAATACGCCCCACCGATAAACTCATCTTT
TRDD3	large	TRDV2	TRDJ1	CACFALGAADKLIF	TGTGCCTGTTTCGCTCTGGGGGCCGCCGATAAACTCATCTTT
TRDD3	medium-sized	TRDV2	TRDJ1	CACDTVDHGGYATDKLIF	TGTGCCTGTGACACCGTGGACCATGGGGGATACGCTACCGATAAACTCATCTTT